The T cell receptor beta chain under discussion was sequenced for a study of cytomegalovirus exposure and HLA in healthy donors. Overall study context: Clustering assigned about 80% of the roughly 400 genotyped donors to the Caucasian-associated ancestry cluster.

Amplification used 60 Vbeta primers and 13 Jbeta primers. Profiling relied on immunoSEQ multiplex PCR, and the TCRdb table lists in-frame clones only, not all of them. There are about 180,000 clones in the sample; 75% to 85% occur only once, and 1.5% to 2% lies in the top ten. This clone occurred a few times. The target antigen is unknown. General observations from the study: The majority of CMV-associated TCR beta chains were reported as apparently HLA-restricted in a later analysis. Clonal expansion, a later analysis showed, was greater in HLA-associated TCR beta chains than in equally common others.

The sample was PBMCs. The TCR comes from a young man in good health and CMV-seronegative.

CDR3 amino acids: CASSPGVAGDTQYF. CDR3 nucleotide sequence: TGTGCCAGCTCACCCGGGGTGGCGGGCGATACGCAGTATTTT. The chain carries TRBV18 and TRBJ2-3, with D possibly TRBD2 on 5 matching bases. Deletions cut 3 bases from V and 6 bases from J, with 13 bases between. Germline loops: CDR1 KGHSH, CDR2 LQKENI. CDR3 length equals 14 residues.